This T cell receptor (beta chain) came from a study of a mutant IDH1 vaccine in newly diagnosed glioma. Whole-study context: Radiotherapy alone preceded vaccination by 4-6 weeks; alternatively, vaccination started with temozolomide cycles. Antecedent treatment encompassed radiotherapy, temozolomide, or their combination; the majority received both.

TCRdb's copy holds only in-frame clones and misses some; the assay was immunoSEQ multiplex PCR. The table shows more than 10,000 clones, with around nine tenths occurring only once. The time point: week 5, during vaccination. Each dose delivered 300 ug of mutant IDH1 20-mer peptide subcutaneously with imiquimod. New WHO grade 3 or 4 astrocytomas that were IDH1-mutant and ATRX-lost occurred in the donors. As regards this clone: What it binds is not known.

This CDR3 comprises 14 residues. Germline V gene data show CDR1 as SGHVS and CDR2 as FQNEAQ. The V end was cut by 1 base, the J end by 5 bases, with 11 bases between. The chain links TRBV7-8 to TRBJ2-5; D not resolved. The source is a middle-aged woman with glioma. Some clones in this sample may be carry-over from other donors' samples. The sequences come from PBMCs, collected from a glioma patient whose treatment included an IDH1 peptide vaccine. CDR3 protein: CASSLVVPPETQYF. The CDR3 DNA sequence: TGTGCCAGCAGCTTAGTTGTGCCGCCGGAGACCCAGTACTTC.